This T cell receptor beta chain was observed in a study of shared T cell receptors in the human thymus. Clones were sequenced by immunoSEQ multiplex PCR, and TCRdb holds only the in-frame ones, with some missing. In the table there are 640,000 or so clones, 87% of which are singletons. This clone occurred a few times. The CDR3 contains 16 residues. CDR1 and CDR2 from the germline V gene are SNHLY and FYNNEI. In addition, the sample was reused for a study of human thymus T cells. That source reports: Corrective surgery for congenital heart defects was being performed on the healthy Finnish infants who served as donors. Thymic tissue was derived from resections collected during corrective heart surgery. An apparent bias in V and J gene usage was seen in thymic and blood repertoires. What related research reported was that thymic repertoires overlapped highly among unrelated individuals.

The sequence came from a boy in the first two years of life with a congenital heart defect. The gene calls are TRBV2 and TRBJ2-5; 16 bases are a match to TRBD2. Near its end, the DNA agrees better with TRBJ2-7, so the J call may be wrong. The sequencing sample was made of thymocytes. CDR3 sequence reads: CASRTGTSGGAYEQYF. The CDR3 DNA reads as TGTGCCAGCAGGACCGGGACTAGCGGGGGGGCCTACGAGCAGTACTTC.